This T cell receptor beta chain originates from a study of T cells in Graves' hyperthyroidism and ophthalmopathy. V gave up 2 bases and J gave up 2 bases, with 10 bases separating them. The CDR3 consists of 15 residues. Amplification yielded TCR beta CDR3 regions, with RNA transcripts as the source. With the HTBI primer set, the TCR CDR3 went through a first round of RT-PCR. TCRdb itself ran the multiplex PCR reads through MiXCR, one entry per CDR3 protein. The profile shows some 400,000 distinct CDR3 sequences, around 14% of them singletons. This clonotype appeared many times. Sequencing used blood. The chain couples TRBV12-3 or TRBV12-4 to TRBJ1-3; D not resolved. The receptor's source is a woman aged 55-70 years with Graves' hyperthyroidism. CDR3 bases: TGTGCCAGCAGTTTAATTTCAGGTGCTGGAAACACCATATATTTT. Encoded protein: CASSLISGAGNTIYF.